The subject of this entry is one TCR beta chain. What it binds is not known. Germline V gene lookup returns CDR1 MNHEY and CDR2 SVGAGI. V gave up 7 bases and J gave up 1 base, with 13 bases separating them. The CDR3 extends over 14 amino acids. The PCR had 60 Vbeta and 13 Jbeta primers. Here immunoSEQ multiplex PCR was the method, and the copy in TCRdb shows in-frame clones only, minus some. This specimen shows around 140,000 clones; the ten leading clones hold around 1.5%. This sample is part of a study of cytomegalovirus exposure and HLA in healthy donors. Study background: Unique TCRs from HLA-typed donors, 80 million to 100 million of them, were held in an early data release. Study-level points and caveats: DRB1 showed the most TCR associations and HLA-C the fewest in a later analysis, as rates varied by HLA locus.

This receptor was taken from a woman aged 45 to 65 in good health and CMV-seronegative. The chain is built from TRBV6-5 and TRBJ1-1; weak D call: TRBD1 (6 bases). The specimen was PBMCs. The CDR3 nucleotides are TGTGCCAGCAAGGGGGTCACAGGGAACACTGAAGCTTTCTTT. Its translation: CASKGVTGNTEAFF.